Below are 30 T cell receptor beta chains sequenced from a single sample in a study of blood T cell repertoires in COVID-19. Libraries were prepared by immunoSEQ multiplex PCR; TCRdb keeps only in-frame clonotypes and omits some of them. The sample lists under 95,000 clones; around nine tenths were seen once. Material: peripheral blood. Source of these receptors: a man in his 60s with acute or convalescent COVID-19.

V gene TRBV18 combines with J gene TRBJ1-1; D not resolved. Germline CDR1 is KGHSH and CDR2 is LQKENI. The length of the CDR3 is 14 residues. Deletions cut 3 bases from V and 0 bases from J, with 8 bases between. In DNA, the CDR3 is TGTGCCAGCTCACCCAGGATGCTGAACACTGAAGCTTTCTTT. This sequence encodes CASSPRMLNTEAFF.

The CDR3 sequence is CASSPTGYFGNTIYF. As DNA, the CDR3 is TGTGCCAGCAGCCCCACAGGGTATTTTGGAAACACCATATATTTT. The chain joins TRBV11-2 to TRBJ1-3; possible D gene TRBD1, 6 bases. Germline-derived CDR1 and CDR2 are SGHAT and FQNNGV. This CDR3 comprises 15 residues. Trimming shortened V by 5 bases and J by 3 bases, and 14 bases separated the two germline ends.

This rearrangement joins TRBV19 to TRBJ1-4; maybe TRBD1 (6 bases). The CDR3 runs 15 residues. Germline assignment: CDR1 LNHDA and CDR2 SQIVND (reference sequence). V gave up 3 bases and J gave up 7 bases, with 15 bases separating them. DNA for the CDR3: TGTGCCAGTAGTATTTTCTCGGGGGGCGGTGAAAAACTGTTTTTT. Its translation is CASSIFSGGGEKLFF.

The chain has TRBV3-1 (or the pseudogene TRBV3-2) and TRBJ2-7, with 7 bases identical to TRBD1. After removal of 1 base from V and 6 bases from J, the junction contained 6 bases not matched to a gene. CDR3 size: 14 residues. Germline CDR1 and CDR2: LGHDT and YNNKEL (reference sequence). CDR3 sequence reads: CASSQGTGISEQYF. CDR3 nucleotide sequence: TGTGCCAGCAGCCAAGGGACAGGAATCTCCGAGCAGTACTTC.

CDR3 residues: CASSLSSDRGGSYEQYF. Written as DNA, the CDR3 is TGTGCCAGCAGTTTATCATCGGACAGGGGTGGATCCTACGAGCAGTACTTC. The rearrangement joins TRBV27 to TRBJ2-7; TRBD1 aligns across 9 bases. Germline assignment: CDR1 MNHEY and CDR2 SMNVEV (reference sequence). This CDR3 is 17 amino acids long. The V segment lost 0 bases and the J segment 1 base; nucleotides outside the gene matches: 7.

The chain carries TRBV5-8 and TRBJ2-3, with TRBD2 identical over 8 bases. Trimming cost V 4 bases and J 10 bases; bases outside gene matches: 11. Germline V gives CDR1 SGHTS, CDR2 YDEGEE. This CDR3 is 14 amino acids long. In nucleotides, the CDR3 is TGTGCCAGCAGCCTCCGGGGGGGGAATCGGGCGCAGTATTTT. This gives the protein CASSLRGGNRAQYF.

This chain connects TRBV24-1 to TRBJ1-2; D not resolved. The CDR3 extends over 12 amino acids. Trimming left V 8 bases short and J 2 bases short, with 8 bases between. Germline assignment: CDR1 KGHDR and CDR2 SFDVKD. The DNA for the CDR3 is TGTGCCACCATCTTCCCGAACTATGGCTACACCTTC. It translates to CATIFPNYGYTF.

Notes on this clone: A read error may account for a junction end that differs from germline. The chain employs TRBV4-1 and TRBJ1-2; the D is unclear. There are 16 residues in the CDR3. Germline assignment: CDR1 MGHRA and CDR2 YSYEKL. This CDR3 reads CASSQAPQPESYRYTF. The CDR3 DNA follows: TGCGCCAGCAGCCAAGCCCCGCAGCCGGAGTCCTATCGCTACACCTTC.

The chain is built from TRBV10-3 and TRBJ1-5, with a possible D match to TRBD1 (5 bases). Germline CDR1 reads ENHRY; CDR2 reads SYGVKD. The ends were cut back, 2 bases at V and 7 bases at J, with 6 bases in the middle. The CDR3 is 12 amino acids. CDR3 sequence reads: CAISEQGQPQHF. The DNA for the CDR3 is TGTGCCATCAGTGAGCAGGGACAGCCCCAGCATTTT.

The rearrangement joins TRBV18 to TRBJ1-1; a weak D match, TRBD1 (5 bases). With 2 bases removed from V and 5 bases from J, the gap between germline ends came to 12 bases. The germline V gene encodes CDR1 KGHSH and CDR2 LQKENI. This CDR3 is 14 amino acids long. CDR3 nucleotide sequence: TGTGCCAGCTCACCATCAAGGGGCTTTACTGAAGCTTTCTTT. This codes for CASSPSRGFTEAFF.

In its sample, this clone was seen once. The chain links TRBV5-1 to TRBJ1-1; TRBD1 agrees at 9 bases. The CDR3 totals 15 residues. Per germline, CDR1 SGHRS and CDR2 YFSETQ. Germline trimming cut 1 base from V and 4 bases from J; bases unmatched to any gene: 5. CDR3: CASSLSDRGSTEAFF. The CDR3 region has the DNA TGCGCCAGCAGCTTGTCTGACAGGGGGAGCACTGAAGCTTTCTTT.

The chain links TRBV6-5 to TRBJ1-1; 7 nucleotides match TRBD1. The trim removed 6 bases at V and 1 base at J, leaving 8 bases unmatched. The CDR3 length is 15 residues. Germline loops: CDR1 MNHEY, CDR2 SVGAGI. The CDR3 nucleotides read TGTGCCAGCAGAGCTCAGGGACAGTCGAACACTGAAGCTTTCTTT. Its protein is CASRAQGQSNTEAFF.

This chain links TRBV23-1 with TRBJ2-1, with TRBD1 as a possible D gene (6 bases). TRBV23-1 is an ORF, with its function uncertain. The CDR3 extends over 13 amino acids. Trimming cost V 2 bases and J 8 bases, with 10 bases left between them. The CDR3 DNA sequence: TGCGCCAGCAGTCAAGTACCAGGGGATGAGCAGTTCTTC. It encodes CASSQVPGDEQFF.

The rearrangement joins TRBV7-8 to TRBJ2-4; 7 nucleotides align to TRBD1. Per germline, CDR1 SGHVS and CDR2 FQNEAQ. CDR3 length: 15 residues. The V and J ends lost 4 bases and 8 bases, in that order; junction bases with no gene match: 11. CDR3 nucleotide sequence: TGTGCCAGCAGCTCAAGGGACAGTTTAAATCACATTCAGTACTTC. Amino acid sequence: CASSSRDSLNHIQYF.

The table lists this clone with a count of one. CDR3 in DNA: TGTGCCAGCAGCTTAGAGGCAGGGGAGCACAATGAGCAGTTCTTC. It translates to CASSLEAGEHNEQFF. V and J are TRBV11-2 and TRBJ2-1, with a weak D call TRBD1 (6 bases). Trimming left V 0 bases short and J 5 bases short, with 11 bases between. Germline CDR1 is SGHAT and CDR2 is FQNNGV. The CDR3 loop spans 15 amino acids.

The CDR3 nucleotides read TGTGCCAGCAGCGTAGGAGCAGGAGAGACCCAGTACTTC. It is translated as CASSVGAGETQYF. V and J are TRBV9 and TRBJ2-5; D is ambiguous. CDR1 and CDR2 from the germline V gene are SGDLS and YYNGEE. V was shortened by 0 bases and J by 4 bases, with 7 bases between the two germline ends. The CDR3 contains 13 residues.

The J gene is TRBJ1-2, the V gene TRBV18; 10 bases line up with TRBD1. Germline CDR1 reads KGHSH; CDR2 reads LQKENI. This CDR3 region has 17 residues. The V segment lost 0 bases and the J segment 3 bases; nucleotides outside the gene matches: 7. CDR3 residues: CASSPPGQGIGDYGYTF. As DNA, the CDR3 is TGTGCCAGCTCACCACCGGGACAGGGGATTGGAGACTATGGCTACACCTTC.

On this clone: Different DNA sequences within this sample yield the same CDR3. The gene calls are TRBV7-9 and TRBJ1-2; tentatively, D is TRBD1 (5 bases). The CDR3 sequence is 13 residues long. The germline V gene encodes CDR1 SEHNR and CDR2 FQNEAQ (reference sequence). The V gene lost 5 bases and the J gene lost 6 bases, with 13 bases spanning the gap. The CDR3 DNA sequence: TGTGCCAGCAGCCGCCGGGGGGGAGATGGCTACACCTTC. Its translation is CASSRRGGDGYTF.

The J gene is TRBJ1-4, the V gene TRBV28; D is possibly TRBD1 (6 bases). The germline V gene has CDR1 MDHEN and CDR2 SYDVKM. The V end lost 4 bases, the J end lost 0 bases, and 12 bases lay between the germline ends. The CDR3 runs 16 residues. The CDR3 spells CASSSRGHATNEKLFF. The CDR3 region has the DNA TGTGCCAGCAGTTCCCGGGGACATGCAACTAATGAAAAACTGTTTTTT.

Written as DNA, the CDR3 is TGTGCCAGTAGTCCCTATCAGGGGGCGGACCAAGAGACCCAGTACTTC. This translates into CASSPYQGADQETQYF. The V and J genes are TRBV19 and TRBJ2-5; 8 bases match TRBD1. The germline CDR1 and CDR2 sequences are LNHDA and SQIVND (reference sequence). The CDR3 is 16 amino acids. V shed 5 bases and J 0 bases; nucleotides not matched to a gene: 8.

V and J are TRBV30 and TRBJ1-5; tentatively, D is TRBD1 (6 bases). V lost 0 bases and J lost 3, with 12 bases in between. The CDR3 spans 15 residues. Germline lookup yields CDR1 GTSNPN and CDR2 SVGIG (reference sequence). The chain's CDR3 is CAWSVLRGLNQPQHF. Here the CDR3 DNA reads TGTGCCTGGAGTGTACTCAGGGGCCTCAATCAGCCCCAGCATTTT. The variable domain in full, completed from reference TRBV30 and TRBJ1-5, reads SQTIHQWPATLVQPVGSPLSLECTVEGTSNPNLYWYRQAAGRGLQLLFYSVGIGQISSEVPQNLSASRPQDRQFILSSKKLLLSDSGFYLCAWSVLRGLNQPQHFGDGTRLSIL.

V gene TRBV19 combines with J gene TRBJ1-5, with 10 bases matching TRBD1. The CDR3 runs 18 residues. The germline V gene has CDR1 LNHDA and CDR2 SQIVND (reference sequence). The V and J ends lost 3 bases and 0 bases, in that order; junction bases with no gene match: 8. Here the CDR3 DNA reads TGTGCCAGTAGTATTACGACAGGGGGCGGGTATAGCAATCAGCCCCAGCATTTT. As protein: CASSITTGGGYSNQPQHF.

The chain employs TRBV7-2 and TRBJ2-7; tentative D call: TRBD1 (6 bases). The CDR3 is made up of 16 amino acids. V gave up 1 base and J gave up 0 bases, with 13 bases separating them. Germline loops: CDR1 SGHTA, CDR2 FQGNSA. Here the CDR3 reads CASSLVAGADSYEQYF. As DNA, the CDR3 is TGTGCCAGCAGCTTAGTAGCAGGGGCGGACTCCTACGAGCAGTACTTC.

The genes are TRBV30 and TRBJ2-1, with D perhaps matching TRBD2 (6 bases). V gave up 5 bases and J gave up 3 bases, with 17 bases separating them. Germline V gene sequence: CDR1 GTSNPN, CDR2 SVGIG (reference sequence). The CDR3 spans 15 residues. Written as DNA, the CDR3 is TGTGCCTGGGGGGGTGGAGGGCATTACTACAATGAGCAGTTCTTC. As protein: CAWGGGGHYYNEQFF.

The rearrangement links TRBV29-1 to TRBJ2-5, with 10 bases identical to TRBD1. Trimming cost V 6 bases and J 5 bases; bases outside gene matches: 6. The CDR3 covers 13 residues. Per the germline V gene, CDR1 is SQVTM and CDR2 is ANQGSEA. CDR3 sequence (DNA): TGCAGCGTCAGACAGGGGGCCGTCGAGACCCAGTACTTC. As protein: CSVRQGAVETQYF. The full variable domain, completed using reference TRBV29-1 and TRBJ2-5, is SAVISQKPSRDICQRGTSLTIQCQVDSQVTMMFWYRQQPGQSLTLIATANQGSEATYESGFVIDKFPISRPNLTFSTLTVSNMSPEDSSIYLCSVRQGAVETQYFGPGTRLLVL.

J is TRBJ2-5 and V is TRBV4-3, with 7 bases fitting TRBD1. Looked up from germline, CDR1 is LGHNA and CDR2 is YSLEER. There are 15 residues in the CDR3. The V and J ends lost 1 base and 9 bases, in that order; junction bases with no gene match: 11. CDR3 in amino acids: CASSQVRTGPGPQYF. CDR3 nucleotides: TGCGCCAGCAGCCAAGTTAGGACAGGCCCGGGGCCCCAGTACTTC.

This clone occurred once. The V call is TRBV11-2, the J call TRBJ1-1, with D tentatively TRBD1 (6 bases). V was clipped by 1 base and J by 4 bases, with 16 bases between them. Germline V gene sequence: CDR1 SGHAT, CDR2 FQNNGV. There are 16 residues in the CDR3. CDR3 region: CASSLGDNLRGTEAFF. Written as DNA, the CDR3 is TGTGCCAGCAGCTTAGGGGACAACCTTAGGGGCACTGAAGCTTTCTTT. Variable domain in full (rest from reference TRBV11-2 and TRBJ1-1): EAGVAQSPRYKIIEKRQSVAFWCNPISGHATLYWYQQILGQGPKLLIQFQNNGVVDDSQLPKDRFSAERLKGVDSTLKIQPAKLEDSAVYLCASSLGDNLRGTEAFFGQGTRLTVV.

The V gene is TRBV9, the J gene TRBJ1-4; TRBD1 matches at 11 bases. V dropped 1 base and J dropped 5; count of bases not matched to a gene: 4. Germline assignment: CDR1 SGDLS and CDR2 YYNGEE. The length of the CDR3 is 16 residues. The CDR3 DNA reads TGTGCCAGCAGCGTAACAGGACAGGGGGCCAATGAAAAACTGTTTTTT. Translation gives CASSVTGQGANEKLFF.

The chain recombines TRBV7-9 with TRBJ2-1; 8 positions match TRBD2. The trim removed 7 bases at V and 6 bases at J, leaving 11 bases unmatched. The CDR3 is 15 residues long. The germline gives CDR1 SEHNR, CDR2 FQNEAQ (reference sequence). CDR3 region: CASTSFVAGGNEQFF. CDR3 bases: TGTGCCAGCACAAGTTTCGTGGCGGGGGGCAATGAGCAGTTCTTC.

The chain employs TRBV9 and TRBJ2-5; 13 bases are a match to TRBD2. V gave up 0 bases and J gave up 7 bases; unmatched junction bases: 6. This CDR3 is built from 16 residues. CDR1 and CDR2 from the germline V gene are SGDLS and YYNGEE. CDR3 in amino acids: CASSVGTSGGKVTQYF. Here the CDR3 DNA reads TGTGCCAGCAGCGTAGGGACTAGCGGGGGCAAGGTGACCCAGTACTTC.